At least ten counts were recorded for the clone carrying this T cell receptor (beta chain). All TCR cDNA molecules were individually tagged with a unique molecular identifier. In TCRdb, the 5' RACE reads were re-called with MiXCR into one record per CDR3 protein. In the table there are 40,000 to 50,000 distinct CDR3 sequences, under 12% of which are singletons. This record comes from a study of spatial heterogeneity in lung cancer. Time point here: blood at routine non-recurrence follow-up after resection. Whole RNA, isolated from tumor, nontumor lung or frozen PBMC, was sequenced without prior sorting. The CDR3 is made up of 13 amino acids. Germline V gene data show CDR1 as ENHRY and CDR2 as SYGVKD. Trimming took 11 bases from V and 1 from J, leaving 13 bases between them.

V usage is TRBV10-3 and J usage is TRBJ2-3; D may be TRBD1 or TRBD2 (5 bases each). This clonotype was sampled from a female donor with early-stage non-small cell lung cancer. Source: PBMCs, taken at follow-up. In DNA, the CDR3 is TGTGCCGTCTCCTTGGGGGGCACAGATACGCAGTATTTT. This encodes CAVSLGGTDTQYF.